This T cell receptor beta chain stems from a study of blood T cell repertoires in COVID-19. In the original processing: Reference gene primer amplification gave nucleated cell count estimates. The assay was immunoSEQ multiplex PCR, and TCRdb's table has in-frame clones only and misses some. Clone size and V and J calls were adopted from that table, with D and trimming inferred from the DNA. This table has some 130,000 clones, about 91% appearing once. This TCR was recovered from a man in his fifties with acute or convalescent COVID-19. The specimen was peripheral blood.

CDR3: CAWSPGGQETQYF. The DNA for the CDR3 is TGTGCCTGGAGCCCAGGGGGCCAAGAGACCCAGTACTTC. The J gene is TRBJ2-5, the V gene TRBV30; 7 bases agree with TRBD1. Trimming removed 3 bases from V and 1 base from J; junction bases left unmatched: 2. Per the germline V gene, CDR1 is GTSNPN and CDR2 is SVGIG (reference sequence). This CDR3 has 13 amino acids. Complete variable domain (other parts from reference TRBV30 and TRBJ2-5): SQTIHQWPATLVQPVGSPLSLECTVEGTSNPNLYWYRQAAGRGLQLLFYSVGIGQISSEVPQNLSASRPQDRQFILSSKKLLLSDSGFYLCAWSPGGQETQYFGPGTRLLVL.